The source of this T cell receptor (beta chain) is a study of blood T cell repertoires in COVID-19. Study as a whole: Acute-phase and convalescent COVID-19 samples originated in the United States, Italy and Spain. Sources were T cells, B-cell-depleted T cells, or PBMCs; the material itself was cDNA or gDNA.

The data were produced by immunoSEQ multiplex PCR, yet TCRdb's version contains in-frame clones alone and is incomplete. The sample has under 450,000 clones, 87% seen once. This clone was observed a single time. Germline V CDR1 and CDR2: KGHDR, SFDVKD. V was pared by 2 bases and J by 5 bases, with 4 bases of the junction left unmatched. This CDR3 has 14 amino acids. Those who participated ranged in age from roughly 18 to 90 years and resided in approximately 23 US areas. Each participant's cohort was designated according to participant-reported clinical history. The receptor's source is a woman under 40 who had recovered from COVID-19. The chain employs TRBV24-1 and TRBJ1-2; 7 bases are shared with TRBD1. Specimen: PBMCs or T cells enriched from blood (not recorded which). The CDR3 DNA reads TGTGCCACCAGTGATTCCGGGACAGAGTATGGCTACACCTTC. Translated: CATSDSGTEYGYTF.